Below, 16 T cell receptor beta chains from the same sample are listed, as sequenced in a study of CD8 T cells in Susac syndrome. RNA amounts of roughly 0.45 to 1 ug underwent reverse transcription with random hexamers. TCRdb recomputed calls from the immunoSEQ multiplex PCR reads with MiXCR, one row per CDR3 protein. This table has 150,000 to 200,000 distinct CDR3 sequences, around 93% appearing once. Sequenced material: CD4+ T cells from PBMCs. The receptor source for this set is a human donor with multiple sclerosis.

The chain links TRBV1 to TRBJ2-3; the table calls TRBD1, which could not be checked here. TRBV1 is a documented pseudogene. The CDR3 totals 14 residues. CDR3 coding DNA: TGCACCAGCGAGTCGGGATGTCACACAGATACGCAGTATTTT. This translates into CTSESGCHTDTQYF.

The chain carries TRBV28 and TRBJ2-4; no clear D. This CDR3 spans 13 amino acids. Germline CDR1 and CDR2: MDHEN and SYDVKM. V lost 3 bases and J lost 6, with 9 bases in between. CDR3 DNA: TGTGCCAGCAGTTTTGCAGATAGAAACATTCAGTACTTC. Translated: CASSFADRNIQYF.

The chain employs TRBV2 and TRBJ2-2; D gene unclear. V gave up 5 bases and J gave up 2 bases, with 6 bases separating them. The CDR3 extends over 13 amino acids. The germline gives CDR1 SNHLY, CDR2 FYNNEI. The CDR3 DNA reads TGTGCCAGCAGTACCGAAAACACCGGGGAGCTGTTTTTT. It codes for CASSTENTGELFF.

The chain has TRBV24-1 and TRBJ2-2, with 7 bases lining up with TRBD2. CDR3 length: 15 residues. V shed 9 bases, J shed 4 bases, and the junction held 10 bases outside the gene matches. Germline V CDR1 and CDR2: KGHDR, SFDVKD. The CDR3 sequence: CATEEGGRGTGELFF. The CDR3 bases are TGTGCCACCGAGGAGGGCGGGAGAGGCACCGGGGAGCTGTTTTTT.

The chain uses TRBV7-9 and TRBJ1-4; 9 nucleotides align to TRBD1. The J segment lost 8 bases and the V segment lost 1 base, leaving 5 bases of the junction unmatched. Germline V lookup: CDR1 SEHNR, CDR2 FQNEAQ (reference sequence). This CDR3 contains 15 residues. CDR3 residues: CASSLGTGVQEKLFF. In DNA, the CDR3 is TGTGCCAGCAGCTTAGGGACAGGGGTTCAGGAAAAACTGTTTTTT.

This sequence joins TRBV9 and TRBJ2-6; D is tentatively TRBD1 or TRBD2 (5 bases each). Germline CDR1 is SGDLS and CDR2 is YYNGEE. The CDR3 has 15 residues. Trimming stripped 3 bases from V and 2 bases from J, with 9 bases between. The CDR3 DNA reads as TGTGCCAGCAGCGCTCAGGGAGCTGGGGCCAACGTCCTGACTTTC. Translated: CASSAQGAGANVLTF.

V gene TRBV7-3 combines with J gene TRBJ1-6; D may be TRBD1 (6 bases). Looked up from germline, CDR1 is SGHTA and CDR2 is FQGTGA. Trimming removed 4 bases from V and 8 bases from J, with 15 bases in between. CDR3 length equals 15 residues. The CDR3 bases are TGTGCCAGCAGCTCACAAGGGGGAGTTGATTCACCCCTCCACTTT. Translating it yields CASSSQGGVDSPLHF.

To note about this clonotype: Sequence at one end of the junction differs from germline and may be a read error. The chain carries TRBV2 and TRBJ2-3; 14 bases align to TRBD2. Germline V lookup: CDR1 SNHLY, CDR2 FYNNEI. CDR3 length: 15 residues. CDR3: CASRGTSGSRDTQYF. The CDR3 region has the DNA TGTGCCAGCAGGGGGACTAGCGGGAGCAGAGATACGCAGTATTTT. The full variable domain, with the rest looked up from reference TRBV2 and TRBJ2-3, is EPEVTQTPSHQVTQMGQEVILRCVPISNHLYFYWYRQILGQKVEFLVSFYNNEISEKSEIFDDQFSVERPDGSNFTLKIRSTKLEDSAMYFCASRGTSGSRDTQYFGPGTRLTVL.

The chain combines TRBV7-9 with TRBJ1-1, with D maybe TRBD1 (6 bases). Trimming left V 3 bases short and J 7 bases short, with 12 bases between. The germline gives CDR1 SEHNR, CDR2 FQNEAQ (reference sequence). The CDR3 covers 13 residues. The CDR3 DNA reads as TGTGCCAGCAGCTTCGCGGGGGCTGGTGAAGCTTTCTTT. This encodes CASSFAGAGEAFF.

V and J are TRBV7-8 and TRBJ2-7; either TRBD1 or TRBD2 may supply D (6 bases each). This CDR3 spans 17 amino acids. Germline CDR1 and CDR2: SGHVS and FQNEAQ. V lost 1 base, J lost 1 base, and 17 bases lay in between. Here the CDR3 reads CASSLERGRTDSYEQYF. DNA of the CDR3: TGTGCCAGCAGCTTAGAGAGGGGGAGGACAGATTCCTACGAGCAGTACTTC.

CDR3 amino acids: CSARQQLAGVRSGEQYF. The CDR3 region has the DNA TGCAGTGCTAGGCAACAACTAGCGGGAGTTAGGTCGGGGGAGCAGTACTTC. This sequence joins TRBV20-1 and TRBJ2-7, with 11 bases aligning to TRBD2. CDR1 and CDR2 from the germline V gene are DFQATT and SNEGSKA (reference sequence). The CDR3 covers 17 residues. J gave up 7 bases and V 3 bases, and 17 bases lay outside the gene matches.

J is TRBJ1-2 and V is TRBV7-2; 9 positions agree with TRBD1. Looked up from germline, CDR1 is SGHTA and CDR2 is FQGNSA. With V trimmed by 2 bases and J by 6 bases, 7 bases remained unmatched. There are 15 residues in the CDR3. This CDR3 reads CASSLTGTGRHGYTF. DNA of the CDR3: TGTGCCAGCAGCTTAACAGGGACAGGGCGGCATGGCTACACCTTC.

This clonotype was detected a few times. V usage is TRBV3-1 and J usage is TRBJ2-7; TRBD1 matches 8 bases. This CDR3 is 15 amino acids long. From germline, CDR1 is LGHDT and CDR2 YNNKEL (reference sequence). Trimming removed 5 bases from V and 1 base from J; junction bases left unmatched: 7. The CDR3 DNA reads TGTGCCAGCAGCGCAGGACAGGGTTCTTCCTACGAGCAGTACTTC. It specifies CASSAGQGSSYEQYF.

The V and J genes are TRBV24-1 and TRBJ2-3; D might be TRBD2 (6 bases). Germline loops: CDR1 KGHDR, CDR2 SFDVKD. The ends were cut back, 3 bases at V and 0 bases at J, with 9 bases in the middle. CDR3 size: 15 residues. Here the CDR3 reads CATSDPGVSTDTQYF. The CDR3, as DNA: TGTGCCACCAGTGATCCGGGGGTGAGCACAGATACGCAGTATTTT.

The rearrangement uses TRBV18 and TRBJ1-1; 9 bases fit TRBD1. V was pared by 11 bases and J by 6 bases, with 10 bases of the junction left unmatched. The CDR3 covers 13 residues. CDR1 and CDR2 (germline): KGHSH, LQKENI. CDR3 DNA: TGTGCCTCGACGGGACAGGGATTTTCTGAAGCTTTCTTT. It yields the protein CASTGQGFSEAFF.

The chain uses TRBV24-1 and TRBJ2-1; 11 bases are shared with TRBD1. The CDR3 loop spans 16 amino acids. Germline-derived CDR1 and CDR2 are KGHDR and SFDVKD. The V segment lost 0 bases and the J segment 5 bases; nucleotides outside the gene matches: 2. The CDR3 protein is CATSDLGTGGNNEQFF. The DNA for the CDR3 is TGTGCCACCAGTGATTTGGGGACAGGGGGAAACAATGAGCAGTTCTTC.